The clone carrying this TCR beta chain was counted ten times or more. What it binds is unknown. Germline CDR1 is SEHNR and CDR2 is FQNEAQ (reference sequence). This CDR3 spans 16 amino acids. V gave up 5 bases and J gave up 5 bases; unmatched junction bases: 5. The entry originates in a study of response to subunit inactivated influenza vaccine. Study-level points and caveats: T cells newly recruited by each seasonal influenza vaccination are few, the authors suggested.

Via MiXCR, TCRdb re-called the RT-PCR reads, giving one row per CDR3 protein. The sample includes 500,000 or so distinct CDR3 sequences, 16% of them seen just once. V and J are TRBV7-9 and TRBJ2-3; 15 bases are a match to TRBD2. The sample consisted of CD4+ T cells sorted from PBMCs, taken less than 30 months after vaccination. This TCR derives from a man between 50 and 69 years old who received an inactivated influenza vaccine. CDR3 loop: CASSVGLAGGGDTQYF. The CDR3 DNA reads TGTGCCAGCAGCGTGGGACTAGCGGGGGGAGGAGATACGCAGTATTTT.